One T cell receptor beta chain is described in this entry. Using immunoSEQ multiplex PCR, the repertoire was profiled, and TCRdb retains in-frame clones only, with some absent. In the table there are some 240,000 clones, approximately 86% of which are singletons. The data are from a study of blood T cell repertoires in COVID-19. The CDR3 runs to 15 residues. Trimming left V 6 bases short and J 6 bases short, with 15 bases between. From germline, CDR1 is MRHNA and CDR2 SNTAGT. This clonotype originated in a man in his 60s who had recovered from COVID-19. The sequencing input was peripheral blood. The rearrangement uses TRBV6-4 and TRBJ1-6; D is possibly TRBD1 (5 bases). CDR3 sequence reads: CASSPYWGSNSPLHF. CDR3 nucleotide sequence: TGTGCCAGCAGCCCCTATTGGGGCTCTAATTCACCCCTCCACTTT.